This T cell receptor beta chain was identified during a study of blood T cells in healthy people across ages. The length of the CDR3 is 14 residues. The V gene's germline CDR1 is SGHRS and CDR2 YFSETQ. Combining a sample-barcoded 5' primer with a J-beta primer mix, a second PCR ran for roughly 6 to 12 cycles. One entry per CDR3 protein results from TCRdb running MiXCR on the 5' RACE reads. The data contain 650,000 or so distinct CDR3 sequences, about 50% of them singletons. Comment on this clonotype: At one of its ends the junction is not consistent with the germline gene, which may arise from a read error.

This chain uses TRBV5-1 with TRBJ1-4, with D possibly matching TRBD1 (5 bases). This receptor was obtained from a woman older than 75 in good health. The sequenced material came from blood. The CDR3 DNA reads TGCGCCGGCAGCTTGGGGGGAGCGAATGAAAAACTGTTTTTT. Protein: CAGSLGGANEKLFF.